One sample yielded the 12 T cell receptor beta chains listed below, sequenced in a study of cytomegalovirus exposure and HLA in healthy donors (dated 2017 in TCRdb). Library preparation used the immunoSEQ multiplex PCR assay. A mixture of 60 forward primers for TCR Vbeta segments and 13 reverse primers for TCR Jbeta segments was used in the multiplex PCR. TCRdb stores this immuneACCESS table with in-frame sequences only. Part of the clones is absent; in the studies checked, under half of the shortfall reflects unresolved V genes, and no reason is known for the rest. The sample table holds about 140,000 clones, of which roughly 82% were seen once. In total, the top ten clones hold roughly 3.2% of the sample. The specimen sequenced was PBMCs. The receptors were gathered from a young man in good health and CMV-seropositive.

The V call is TRBV6-6, the J call TRBJ1-5, with TRBD1 as a possible D gene (5 bases). Germline CDR1 is MNHNY and CDR2 is SVGAGI (reference sequence). Between the trimmed V and J ends, which lost 8 bases and 4 bases, there was a span of 15 bases. This CDR3 contains 14 residues. Written as DNA, the CDR3 is TGTGCCAGCGGAACCCCAGGGAATAATCAGCCCCAGCATTTT. This translates into CASGTPGNNQPQHF.

The rearrangement uses TRBV6-5 and TRBJ2-2; D gene uncertain. V was shortened by 7 bases and J by 4 bases, with 13 bases between the two germline ends. Germline V lookup: CDR1 MNHEY, CDR2 SVGAGI. The CDR3 totals 14 residues. CDR3 nucleotides: TGTGCCAGCACTTCGAGCGTCGGCACCGGGGAGCTGTTTTTT. It specifies CASTSSVGTGELFF.

V usage is TRBV19 and J usage is TRBJ2-7; D perhaps matches TRBD1 (6 bases). Germline assignment: CDR1 LNHDA and CDR2 SQIVND (reference sequence). The CDR3 is 15 amino acids. The V gene lost 6 bases and the J gene lost 1 base, with 16 bases spanning the gap. In DNA form, the CDR3 reads TGTGCCAGTAGACTCCAGGGGTTTGGATCCTACGAGCAGTACTTC. Amino acid sequence: CASRLQGFGSYEQYF.

A single count supports this clone. V and J are TRBV29-1 and TRBJ2-7, with D possibly being TRBD2 (5 bases). The V and J ends lost 4 bases and 1 base respectively, with 11 bases between them. The CDR3 covers 13 residues. Germline CDR1 reads SQVTM; CDR2 reads ANQGSEA. For the CDR3, the DNA is TGCAGCGTTGTCAACCGAGGGTCCTACGAGCAGTACTTC. Protein: CSVVNRGSYEQYF.

This chain connects TRBV7-9 to TRBJ2-3, with TRBD2 matching 7 bases. The CDR3 spans 17 residues. Germline values: CDR1 SEHNR, CDR2 FQNEAQ (reference sequence). After removal of 1 base from V and 0 bases from J, the junction contained 7 bases not matched to a gene. The CDR3 DNA is TGTGCCAGCAGCTTAGAGGAGCTAGCGGATAGCACAGATACGCAGTATTTT. As protein: CASSLEELADSTDTQYF. The complete variable domain, with remaining parts taken from reference TRBV7-9 and TRBJ2-3, reads DTGVSQNPRHKITKRGQNVTFRCDPISEHNRLYWYRQTLGQGPEFLTYFQNEAQLEKSRLLSDRFSAERPKGSFSTLEIQRTEQGDSAMYLCASSLEELADSTDTQYFGPGTRLTVL.

The V call is TRBV5-1, the J call TRBJ2-1; maybe TRBD1 (5 bases). The CDR3 runs 13 residues. Germline CDR1 reads SGHRS; CDR2 reads YFSETQ. The V end lost 4 bases, the J end lost 7 bases, and 12 bases lay between the germline ends. The CDR3 region is CASSPQGANEQFF. CDR3 coding DNA: TGCGCCAGCAGCCCACAAGGGGCGAATGAGCAGTTCTTC.

The chain couples TRBV27 to TRBJ1-6; no clear D gene. This CDR3 has 17 residues. Germline lookup yields CDR1 MNHEY and CDR2 SMNVEV (reference sequence). With 6 bases removed from V and 6 bases from J, the gap between germline ends came to 21 bases. The CDR3 is CASSPRWVGEPNSPLHF. The CDR3 nucleotides read TGTGCCAGCAGCCCGCGATGGGTCGGGGAACCTAATTCACCCCTCCACTTT.

The CDR3 is CASSLGTSGYNEQFF. The CDR3 DNA reads as TGCGCCAGCAGCTTGGGGACTAGCGGTTACAATGAGCAGTTCTTC. The V gene is TRBV5-1, the J gene TRBJ2-1, with 10 bases fitting TRBD2. The CDR3 length is 15 residues. Germline V lookup: CDR1 SGHRS, CDR2 YFSETQ. V gave up 0 bases and J gave up 4 bases; unmatched junction bases: 1.

This clone was seen a single time. This chain connects TRBV7-6 to TRBJ2-6, with TRBD1 matching over 7 bases. V shed 5 bases and J 3 bases; nucleotides not matched to a gene: 4. Germline lookup yields CDR1 SGHVS and CDR2 FNYEAQ. There are 15 residues in the CDR3. The CDR3 region has the DNA TGTGCCAGCAGCCGACAGGGCGGTGGGGCCAACGTCCTGACTTTC. It is translated as CASSRQGGGANVLTF.

Details on this clone: Other DNA variants within this sample encode the same CDR3. The rearrangement joins TRBV9 to TRBJ2-7; 7 bases are a match to TRBD2. Germline CDR1 and CDR2: SGDLS and YYNGEE. This CDR3 has 14 amino acids. V gave up 0 bases and J gave up 2 bases; unmatched junction bases: 2. As DNA, the CDR3 is TGTGCCAGCAGCGTAGGCGCGGGGGCCTACGAGCAGTACTTC. This gives the protein CASSVGAGAYEQYF.

This chain joins TRBV7-9 and TRBJ2-5, with D possibly TRBD1 on 6 matching bases. The germline V gene has CDR1 SEHNR and CDR2 FQNEAQ (reference sequence). CDR3 size: 12 residues. V was trimmed by 5 bases and J by 2 bases, leaving 6 bases between them. CDR3 bases: TGTGCCAGCAGCGACAGGCAAGAGACCCAGTACTTC. Protein sequence: CASSDRQETQYF. Based on the CDR3 plus reference TRBV7-9 and TRBJ2-5, the full variable domain is DTGVSQNPRHKITKRGQNVTFRCDPISEHNRLYWYRQTLGQGPEFLTYFQNEAQLEKSRLLSDRFSAERPKGSFSTLEIQRTEQGDSAMYLCASSDRQETQYFGPGTRLLVL.

The rearrangement links TRBV13 to TRBJ2-3; TRBD2 matches 10 bases. From germline, CDR1 is PRHDT and CDR2 FYEKMQ (reference sequence). Unmatched junction bases numbered 12, after V lost 1 base and J lost 2 bases. CDR3 size: 19 residues. The CDR3 region is CASSLDFAASGRVTDTQYF. CDR3 coding DNA: TGTGCCAGCAGCTTAGACTTCGCGGCTAGCGGGAGAGTCACAGATACGCAGTATTTT.